The 30 T cell receptor beta chains below all came from one sample that was sequenced in a study of T cells after yellow fever vaccination. Via MiXCR, TCRdb re-called the 5' RACE reads, giving one row per CDR3 protein. Of some 560,000 distinct CDR3 sequences listed, roughly 19% are singletons. Sequenced here: PBMCs, sampled 15 days after the yellow fever booster vaccination. The receptor source for this set is a young man who received the YFV17D yellow fever vaccine.

The CDR3: CASSHGGIGSVEQYF. The CDR3 coding sequence is TGTGCCAGCAGCCATGGGGGTATTGGTTCGGTCGAGCAGTACTTC. V gene TRBV3-1 combines with J gene TRBJ2-7; D tentatively reads TRBD1 or TRBD2 (5 bases each). The CDR3 contains 15 residues. Deletions cut 3 bases from V and 6 bases from J, with 18 bases between. Germline CDR1 and CDR2: LGHDT and YNNKEL (reference sequence).

This clonotype was seen more than once but under ten times. The J gene is TRBJ2-3, the V gene TRBV10-3, with a tentative D call TRBD1 (6 bases). Trimming pared 8 bases from V and 0 bases from J, leaving 15 bases between. CDR1 is ENHRY and CDR2 is SYGVKD in the germline V gene. The CDR3 has 15 amino acids. The CDR3 nucleotides read TGTGCCATCGCCTCTACAGGGATAAGCACAGATACGCAGTATTTT. Its translation: CAIASTGISTDTQYF.

This clonotype has a handful of counts. The chain has TRBV7-2 and TRBJ2-7; D might be TRBD2 (6 bases). V gave up 2 bases and J gave up 3 bases, with 11 bases separating them. Germline V gene lookup returns CDR1 SGHTA and CDR2 FQGNSA. The CDR3 has 14 amino acids. The DNA of the CDR3 is TGTGCCAGCAGCTTATCGGTGGGGGGCTACGAGCAGTACTTC. Its translation is CASSLSVGGYEQYF.

This clonotype occurred a few times. The chain combines TRBV5-1 with TRBJ2-5, with 11 bases matching TRBD2. The junction had 9 bases not matched to a gene; V was cut back by 0 bases and J by 5 bases. Germline values: CDR1 SGHRS, CDR2 YFSETQ. The CDR3 consists of 17 residues. CDR3 in amino acids: CASSLEIAGGPSETQYF. The CDR3 nucleotides are TGCGCCAGCAGCTTGGAAATAGCGGGAGGGCCCAGTGAGACCCAGTACTTC.

In its sample, this clonotype was seen many times. This chain connects TRBV7-9 to TRBJ1-2; the match to TRBD1 covers 10 bases. Per the germline V gene, CDR1 is SEHNR and CDR2 is FQNEAQ (reference sequence). This CDR3 is 13 amino acids long. Germline trimming cut 4 bases from V and 7 bases from J; bases unmatched to any gene: 3. CDR3 region: CASSSDRGPGYTF. For the CDR3, the DNA is TGTGCCAGCAGCTCCGACAGGGGGCCTGGCTACACCTTC.

This clonotype was seen only a few times. The rearrangement links TRBV7-9 to TRBJ2-2; D is perhaps TRBD2 (5 bases). Trimming took off 5 bases at V and 4 bases at J, with 11 bases between the two ends. CDR3 length: 14 amino acids. Germline CDR1 SEHNR, CDR2 FQNEAQ (reference sequence). CDR3 sequence: CASSRRSGTGELFF. CDR3 nucleotides: TGTGCCAGCAGCCGGAGGAGCGGCACCGGGGAGCTGTTTTTT.

This clonotype showed up just a few times. The chain carries TRBV7-9 and TRBJ2-3; TRBD2 aligns across 7 bases. Per germline, CDR1 SEHNR and CDR2 FQNEAQ (reference sequence). With 5 bases clipped from V and 4 bases from J, the junction kept 12 bases outside the gene matches. The CDR3 loop spans 16 amino acids. CDR3 residues: CASSPYGAGVPDTQYF. DNA of the CDR3: TGTGCCAGCAGCCCGTATGGGGCGGGAGTGCCAGATACGCAGTATTTT.

CDR3: CSAQLLAGGSNEQFF. The CDR3 region has the DNA TGCAGCGCACAATTACTAGCGGGAGGCAGCAATGAGCAGTTCTTC. The chain has TRBV29-1 and TRBJ2-1; 12 bases are shared with TRBD2. Looked up from germline, CDR1 is SQVTM and CDR2 is ANQGSEA. CDR3 length: 15 amino acids. V trimming: 7 bases; J trimming: 6 bases; junction bases outside the gene matches: 10.

This clonotype was found a few times. The rearrangement uses TRBV5-6 and TRBJ2-7; a weak D match, TRBD2 (5 bases). Germline V gene lookup returns CDR1 SGHDT and CDR2 YYEEEE. V lost 3 bases, J lost 8 bases, and 12 bases lay in between. There are 12 residues in the CDR3. The CDR3: CASSSTTIKQYF. DNA of the CDR3: TGTGCCAGCAGCTCAACGACTATAAAGCAGTACTTC.

The chain has TRBV11-2 and TRBJ2-1; D remains unclear. Trimming left V 4 bases short and J 8 bases short, with 12 bases between. The CDR3 is made up of 13 amino acids. Per germline, CDR1 SGHAT and CDR2 FQNNGV. The CDR3, as DNA: TGTGCCAGCAGCTACGGATGGGGATATGAGCAGTTCTTC. Translated, it gives CASSYGWGYEQFF.

This clonotype was detected only a few times. The chain couples TRBV4-3 to TRBJ2-1; TRBD2 agrees at 9 bases. The germline CDR1 and CDR2 sequences are LGHNA and YSLEER. This CDR3 comprises 20 residues. V shed 0 bases, J shed 2 bases, and the junction held 14 bases outside the gene matches. In DNA, the CDR3 is TGCGCCAGCAGCCAAGATCTAGGGGGCGGAGGCGGGAGGGCCTACAATGAGCAGTTCTTC. It codes for CASSQDLGGGGGRAYNEQFF.

This clonotype has only a few counts. The gene calls are TRBV5-1 and TRBJ2-7; 9 positions match TRBD1. The CDR3 is 14 residues long. V was clipped by 0 bases and J by 7 bases; unmatched bases: 5. Looked up from germline, CDR1 is SGHRS and CDR2 is YFSETQ. The CDR3 reads CASSLARTGVEQYF. DNA of the CDR3: TGCGCCAGCAGCTTGGCCAGGACAGGGGTTGAGCAGTACTTC.

This clonotype has a handful of counts. The chain uses TRBV5-1 and TRBJ2-6; 12 bases are a match to TRBD1. V shed 5 bases, J shed 3 bases, and the junction held 6 bases outside the gene matches. Per germline, CDR1 SGHRS and CDR2 YFSETQ. The CDR3 has 17 residues. The CDR3 sequence: CASRTGTGGIGANVLTF. As DNA, the CDR3 is TGCGCCAGCAGAACCGGGACAGGGGGCATTGGGGCCAACGTCCTGACTTTC.

The gene calls are TRBV7-2 and TRBJ2-3, with D maybe TRBD1 (5 bases). The germline V gene has CDR1 SGHTA and CDR2 FQGNSA. Trimming took 8 bases from V and 11 from J, leaving 17 bases between them. The CDR3 runs 12 residues. The CDR3 protein is CASYLGGAMQYF. CDR3 coding DNA: TGTGCCAGCTACCTAGGTGGGGCGATGCAGTATTTT.

In its sample, this clonotype was seen a few times. This rearrangement joins TRBV7-2 to TRBJ2-2; the D gene is possibly TRBD1 (5 bases). The germline CDR1 and CDR2 sequences are SGHTA and FQGNSA. The length of the CDR3 is 17 residues. The V end lost 1 base, the J end lost 4 bases, and 16 bases lay between the germline ends. CDR3 in DNA: TGTGCCAGCAGCTTAGTTCCCGGTTTGGGGCGCACCGGGGAGCTGTTTTTT. This gives the protein CASSLVPGLGRTGELFF.

The chain carries TRBV5-1 and TRBJ2-7; 11 nucleotides agree with TRBD2. The V segment lost 5 bases and the J segment 4 bases; nucleotides outside the gene matches: 5. CDR1 and CDR2 from the germline V gene are SGHRS and YFSETQ. The CDR3 is 14 residues long. The CDR3 protein is CASRLAGDVYEQYF. In nucleotides, the CDR3 is TGCGCCAGCAGACTAGCGGGAGATGTTTACGAGCAGTACTTC.

This chain joins TRBV5-1 and TRBJ2-1; D remains unclear. Per germline, CDR1 SGHRS and CDR2 YFSETQ. Between the trimmed V and J ends, which lost 0 bases and 5 bases, there was a span of 3 bases. The CDR3 is 12 amino acids. Here the CDR3 reads CASSLEHNEQFF. The CDR3 region has the DNA TGCGCCAGCAGCTTGGAACACAATGAGCAGTTCTTC.

This clonotype was recorded once. The rearrangement uses TRBV11-2 and TRBJ2-7; D remains ambiguous. With 0 bases removed from V and 6 bases from J, the gap between germline ends came to 12 bases. This CDR3 is built from 14 residues. Per the germline V gene, CDR1 is SGHAT and CDR2 is FQNNGV. The CDR3 nucleotides are TGTGCCAGCAGCTTAGATCGGTTAGCTGGCGAGCAGTACTTC. This translates into CASSLDRLAGEQYF.

The gene calls are TRBV5-1 and TRBJ2-7, with TRBD1 as a possible D gene (6 bases). The germline V gene encodes CDR1 SGHRS and CDR2 YFSETQ. Deletions cut 5 bases from V and 2 bases from J, with 17 bases between. The CDR3 length is 15 residues. For the CDR3, the DNA is TGCGCCAGCAGTTATAGGACAGAAGCAGCCTACGAGCAGTACTTC. It codes for CASSYRTEAAYEQYF. Together with reference TRBV5-1 and TRBJ2-7, the CDR3 gives the full variable domain: KAGVTQTPRYLIKTRGQQVTLSCSPISGHRSVSWYQQTPGQGLQFLFEYFSETQRNKGNFPGRFSGRQFSNSRSEMNVSTLELGDSALYLCASSYRTEAAYEQYFGPGTRLTVT.

In regard to this clonotype: One end of the junction is discordant with germline, which a read error may explain. This chain uses TRBV5-1 with TRBJ1-2; 9 positions match TRBD1. Germline lookup yields CDR1 SGHRS and CDR2 YFSETQ. The CDR3 has 13 amino acids. The CDR3 is CASSLGQGSGYTF. The DNA of the CDR3 is TGCGCCAGCAGTTTGGGACAGGGAAGCGGCTACACCTTC. The variable domain in full, completed from reference TRBV5-1 and TRBJ1-2, reads KAGVTQTPRYLIKTRGQQVTLSCSPISGHRSVSWYQQTPGQGLQFLFEYFSETQRNKGNFPGRFSGRQFSNSRSEMNVSTLELGDSALYLCASSLGQGSGYTFGSGTRLTVV.

This clonotype has only a few counts. The chain employs TRBV11-1 and TRBJ2-1; 10 bases fit TRBD2. The germline V gene has CDR1 SGHAT and CDR2 FQDESV (reference sequence). This CDR3 region has 18 residues. V gave up 0 bases and J gave up 8 bases; unmatched junction bases: 13. This chain's CDR3 is CASSLARLLPSGRDEQFF. DNA of the CDR3: TGTGCCAGCAGCTTAGCGCGTTTATTGCCTAGCGGGAGAGATGAGCAGTTCTTC.

This clonotype was seen a handful of times. V usage is TRBV7-2 and J usage is TRBJ2-4; no firm D call. Trimming stripped 1 base from V and 3 bases from J, with 7 bases between. Germline values: CDR1 SGHTA, CDR2 FQGNSA. This CDR3 is 14 amino acids long. CDR3 sequence: CASSLVPNKNIQYF. The CDR3 DNA follows: TGTGCCAGCAGCTTAGTACCCAACAAAAACATTCAGTACTTC.

In this sample, this clonotype turned up a few times. The chain has TRBV7-2 and TRBJ2-5; D tentatively fits TRBD1 or TRBD2 (6 bases each). This CDR3 has 14 residues. V was shortened by 5 bases and J by 5 bases, with 15 bases between the two germline ends. Looked up from germline, CDR1 is SGHTA and CDR2 is FQGNSA. Here the CDR3 DNA reads TGTGCCAGCAGCCCAGAGGGGGGACGGGAGACCCAGTACTTC. It yields the protein CASSPEGGRETQYF.

The V call is TRBV7-3, the J call TRBJ2-1; 8 nucleotides match TRBD2. The CDR3 length is 16 residues. Trimming cost V 6 bases and J 1 base; bases outside gene matches: 8. Germline V CDR1 and CDR2: SGHTA, FQGTGA. The CDR3 DNA reads TGTGCCAGCAGTAAAAGCGGGAGTCCGTCCTACAATGAGCAGTTCTTC. As protein: CASSKSGSPSYNEQFF.

The chain recombines TRBV10-3 with TRBJ2-1; D remains unclear. V dropped 10 bases and J dropped 10 bases, with 17 bases sitting between them. CDR3 size: 12 residues. Germline-derived CDR1 and CDR2 are ENHRY and SYGVKD. CDR3 in amino acids: CATTGVHGEQFF. The CDR3 DNA follows: TGTGCCACCACCGGTGTACACGGGGAGCAGTTCTTC.

The CDR3 here is CTWFESSYEQYF. CDR3 DNA: TGCACGTGGTTTGAAAGCTCCTACGAGCAGTACTTC. The chain joins TRBV29-1 to TRBJ2-7, with D uncertain. CDR3 length: 12 amino acids. Germline-derived CDR1 and CDR2 are SQVTM and ANQGSEA.

The chain has TRBV7-9 and TRBJ1-1; D unclear. This CDR3 region has 14 residues. The V and J ends lost 0 bases and 6 bases respectively, with 11 bases between them. Germline-derived CDR1 and CDR2 are SEHNR and FQNEAQ (reference sequence). CDR3 DNA: TGTGCCAGCAGCTTAGCGAGCCAAAAGGCTGAAGCTTTCTTT. Translation gives CASSLASQKAEAFF.

The chain is built from TRBV7-9 and TRBJ1-4; D gene ambiguous. CDR3 length: 13 residues. The V and J ends lost 6 bases and 7 bases respectively, with 12 bases between them. From germline, CDR1 is SEHNR and CDR2 FQNEAQ (reference sequence). CDR3 loop: CASSTGASEKLFF. CDR3 nucleotides: TGTGCCAGCAGTACGGGCGCGTCTGAAAAACTGTTTTTT.

This chain connects TRBV5-1 to TRBJ2-1; weak D call: TRBD2 (6 bases). Germline V gene lookup returns CDR1 SGHRS and CDR2 YFSETQ. The V end was cut by 7 bases, the J end by 5 bases, with 16 bases between. The CDR3 is made up of 14 amino acids. The CDR3 DNA sequence: TGCGCCAGCGGTCGTTTAGCGGTAGACAATGAGCAGTTCTTC. Translating gives CASGRLAVDNEQFF.

The chain uses TRBV7-9 and TRBJ2-5, with TRBD2 matching over 12 bases. In germline, CDR1 is SEHNR, CDR2 FQNEAQ (reference sequence). V lost 0 bases, J lost 4 bases, and 3 bases stayed unmatched. This CDR3 contains 16 residues. For the CDR3, the DNA is TGTGCCAGCAGCTTAGCACTAGCGGGAGGAGTAGAGACCCAGTACTTC. The encoded protein is CASSLALAGGVETQYF.